The entry below gives a single T cell receptor beta chain sequence along with its context. This record belongs to a study of CD8 T cells in Susac syndrome. TEMRA cells were FACS-enriched, unlike CD8+ and CD4+ T cells, which were negatively isolated. RNA, at about 0.5 to 1 ug, was reverse transcribed with random hexamers. TCR beta CDR3 was amplified by immunoSEQ multiplex PCR. This amplification extended across 54 Vbeta and 13 Jbeta segments. From the immunoSEQ multiplex PCR reads, TCRdb called clonotypes with MiXCR, one entry per CDR3 protein. The sample lists about 300,000 distinct CDR3 sequences, about 90% seen once, with over 0.05% in the top ten. The sequenced material came from CD4+ T cells from PBMCs. The sequence derives from a human donor with multiple sclerosis.

The CDR3 sequence: CASSPTGESGAFF. In nucleotides, the CDR3 is TGCGCCAGCAGCCCCACAGGGGAATCGGGAGCTTTCTTT. The chain couples TRBV5-1 to TRBJ1-1, with 7 nucleotides matching TRBD1. V lost 4 bases, J lost 10 bases, and 10 bases stayed unmatched. This CDR3 contains 13 residues. From germline, CDR1 is SGHRS and CDR2 YFSETQ.